The entry below describes one TCR beta chain. Its antigen is undetermined. PCR amplification relied on 60 Vbeta primers (plus 13 Jbeta primers). Profiling relied on immunoSEQ multiplex PCR, and the TCRdb table lists in-frame clones only, not all of them. Of under 130,000 clones listed, about 13% were seen once; the top ten hold about 16%. Germline V lookup: CDR1 LNHNV, CDR2 YYDKDF (reference sequence). V lost 0 bases to trimming and J lost 5 bases; unmatched junction nucleotides: 9. There are 17 residues in the CDR3. The data are from a study of cytomegalovirus exposure and HLA in healthy donors. Study-wide results and caveats: Researchers left out some V segments, among them TRBV6-2 and TRBV6-3, as indistinguishable.

This sequence originates from a man in his forties or fifties in good health and CMV-seropositive. The sample consisted of PBMCs. The J gene is TRBJ2-5, the V gene TRBV15; 10 bases map to TRBD2. In DNA form, the CDR3 reads TGTGCCACCAGCAGAGAAAGCCTAGCGGGAGATGTCGAGACCCAGTACTTC. It translates to CATSRESLAGDVETQYF.